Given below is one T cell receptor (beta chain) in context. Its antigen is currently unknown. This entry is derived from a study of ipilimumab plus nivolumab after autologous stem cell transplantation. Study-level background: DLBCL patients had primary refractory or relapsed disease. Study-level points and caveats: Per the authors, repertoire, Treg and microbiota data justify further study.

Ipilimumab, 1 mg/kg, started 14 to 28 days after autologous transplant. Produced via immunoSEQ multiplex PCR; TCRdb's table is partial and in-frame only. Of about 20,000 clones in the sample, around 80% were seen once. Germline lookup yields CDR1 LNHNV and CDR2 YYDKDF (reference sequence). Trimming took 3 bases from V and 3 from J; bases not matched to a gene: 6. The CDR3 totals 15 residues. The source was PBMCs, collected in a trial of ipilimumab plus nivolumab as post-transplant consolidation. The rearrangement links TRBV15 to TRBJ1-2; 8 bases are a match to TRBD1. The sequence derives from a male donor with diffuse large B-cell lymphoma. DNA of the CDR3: TGTGCCACCAGCAGGTCGACAGGGGCGGACTATGGCTACACCTTC. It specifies CATSRSTGADYGYTF.